This TCR beta chain comes out of a study of T cell responses to AZD1222 COVID-19 vaccine (dated by TCRdb to about 2021). Context from the whole study: AZD1222 recipients with second doses at about 4 weeks or about 12 weeks were pooled, because spike-specific TCR depth and breadth did not differ between schedules. A total of under 250 trial participants underwent TCR sequencing, of whom about 210 had received two doses of AZD1222 and 26 had received two doses of the MenACWY control vaccine. Enrollment into the trials was organized by age into subgroups of 18-55, 56-69 and 70-plus years, and those subgroups contained roughly 160, 29 and 62 TCR-sequenced participants, respectively. Paper-wide results and their limitations: Vaccine-associated CD4 TCRs spanned the whole spike protein, with dominant responses in regions 160-218 and 743-854. Most participants were white British and females outnumbered males, and the authors suggested that clonal diversity may have been underestimated. Nearly half of unique spike-specific TCRs reportedly recognized epitopes outside regions mutated in the B.1.351 and B.1.1.7 variants. After two AZD1222 doses, both the breadth and the depth of spike-specific TCRs were significantly higher than at day 0 and than in MenACWY recipients. Conclusions about previously exposed vaccinees are limited because only 6 or 7 AZD1222 recipients were SARS-CoV-2 seropositive at baseline. Because no day 14 peak-response samples were available, repertoires were characterized only after the peak T cell response. In the small 56-69-year group, the increase in depth fell short of significance, most likely because of low power.

The CDR3 regions of human TCRbeta chains were analyzed by immunosequencing. As for the original processing: TCRs in the repertoires were compared against a reference library of SARS-CoV-2-specific TCRs that had been generated with the MIRA antigen-specificity platform. Breadth was defined as the fraction of unique TCRs that were SARS-CoV-2-associated, and depth was defined as the fraction of total T cells that were SARS-CoV-2-associated. Using the MIRA data, each spike-specific TCR was assigned both to the spike region to which the TCR was reactive and to a CD4 or CD8 class. Log10-transformed breadth and depth values were compared by one-way ANOVA with Sidak's multiple comparisons tests. In TCRdb, the immuneACCESS table is reduced to in-frame sequences with V and J assigned. These tables do not hold every clone; where another copy was compared, an unresolved V gene accounts for under half, and the others remain unexplained. That table supplies the V and J calls and clone size; D and trimming were determined from the DNA. The sample has more than 95,000 clones on record, around 89% of them singletons. The leading ten clones occupy just under 7.5% of the sample.

The table lists this clone with a count of one. Its antigen has not been determined. No qualities accompany the bases; no much larger clone lies one base away. The cysteine opens and the phenylalanine closes a CDR3 of 12 amino acids. Solely the CDR3 DNA is kept, with 36 bases framed from the first base. V gives up 6 bases and J gives up 5 bases, and the segment between their germline ends measures 7 bases. The time point label for this specimen denotes: baseline before first vaccination. The vaccinee samples were drawn from two UK trials, COV001 and COV002, one of which was a single-blind randomized controlled phase 2/3 trial testing AZD1222 (ChAdOx1 nCoV-19) in healthy adults. For TCRbeta chain sequencing, PBMC samples were collected from trial participants at day 0 and at day 28 after the second dose.

This receptor chain uses TRBV12-3 or TRBV12-4 and TRBJ2-2; TRBD1 is possibly the D segment (6 matching bases). The sequencing here drew on peripheral blood, taken on day 0 of AZD1222 vaccination. The sequence came from an adult in good health. The nucleotides read TGTGCCAGCAGCGGACAGACCGGGGAGCTGTTTTTT. This sequence encodes CASSGQTGELFF.